The 22 T cell receptor beta chains listed next were all sequenced from one sample in a study of post-analysis software for immune sequencing data. Study outcomes and limitations: The study found TRBV5-6, TRBV5-1 and TRBV20-1 among four to six TRBV segments more frequent in patients than controls.

Tagging with unique molecular identifiers was a feature of the TCR beta cDNA libraries. TCRdb fed the PCR reads into MiXCR, producing one record per CDR3 protein. The top ten clones hold 4.9% of a sample with about 770,000 distinct CDR3 sequences, about 43% of them seen once. These TCRs' antigens remain unknown. The sequenced sample was blood. These TCRs come from a girl between 5 and 17 years old with multiple sclerosis.

This rearrangement joins TRBV18 to TRBJ2-4; D might be TRBD1 (6 bases). The DNA end is more similar to TRBJ2-7, so the J call may be wrong. The CDR3 is 17 residues long. Germline CDR1 KGHSH, CDR2 LQKENI. The CDR3, as DNA: TGTGCCAGCTCACCACCGGATACAGGGCCCACAACCTACGAGCAGTACTTC. Amino acid sequence: CASSPPDTGPTTYEQYF.

This chain uses TRBV7-9 with TRBJ2-3; D ambiguous. The germline CDR1 and CDR2 sequences are SEHNR and FQNEAQ (reference sequence). V lost 7 bases, J lost 6 bases, and 17 bases lay in between. The CDR3 runs 14 residues. The CDR3 region has the DNA TGTGCCAGCACCCAGTCCCACCCCTCCGATACGCAGTATTTT. This sequence encodes CASTQSHPSDTQYF.

This chain links TRBV19 with TRBJ2-3; the D call may be TRBD1 or TRBD2 (5 bases each). Germline V gene lookup returns CDR1 LNHDA and CDR2 SQIVND (reference sequence). Deletions cut 6 bases from V and 4 bases from J, with 14 bases between. The CDR3 length is 14 residues. DNA of the CDR3: TGTGCCAGTAGCATCGGGGCCCAGTCAGATACGCAGTATTTT. Its protein is CASSIGAQSDTQYF.

This CDR3 reads CASSVATGINQPQHF. Here the CDR3 DNA reads TGTGCCAGCAGTGTGGCGACAGGGATCAATCAGCCCCAGCATTTT. This chain joins TRBV2 and TRBJ1-5; 7 bases are shared with TRBD1. This CDR3 is built from 15 residues. With 4 bases clipped from V and 3 bases from J, the junction kept 6 bases outside the gene matches. CDR1 is SNHLY and CDR2 is FYNNEI in the germline V gene.

The chain links TRBV7-3 to TRBJ2-3, with 11 bases that match TRBD2. The CDR3 covers 18 residues. Germline loops: CDR1 SGHTA, CDR2 FQGTGA. The ends lost 5 bases at V and 0 bases at J; junction bases unmatched: 10. In nucleotides, the CDR3 is TGTGCCAGCAGCAAGATCGGGCGACTAGCGGGAAGCACAGATACGCAGTATTTT. It yields the protein CASSKIGRLAGSTDTQYF.

This clonotype was recorded only once. This sequence may be a read error, since a much larger clone differs from it by one base. The chain carries TRBV7-3 and TRBJ2-7; TRBD1 is a possible D gene (6 bases). The length of the CDR3 is 14 residues. V was cut by 5 bases and J by 0 bases, with 11 bases left in between. The germline CDR1 and CDR2 sequences are SGHTA and FQGTGA. The CDR3 spells CASSPGQCSYEQYF. The CDR3 nucleotides are TGTGCCAGCAGCCCCGGACAGTGCTCCTACGAGCAGTACTTC.

The CDR3 loop is CASNTGYGYGYTF. The DNA for the CDR3 is TGTGCCAGCAATACAGGTTACGGATATGGCTACACCTTC. The rearrangement links TRBV2 to TRBJ1-2; D possibly corresponds to TRBD1 (5 bases). This CDR3 is 13 amino acids long. The V and J ends lost 7 bases and 5 bases respectively, with 14 bases between them. Germline V gene lookup returns CDR1 SNHLY and CDR2 FYNNEI.

This clonotype was seen only a few times. This chain joins TRBV7-2 and TRBJ2-5, with a possible D match to TRBD2 (5 bases). V dropped 1 base and J dropped 2 bases, with 11 bases sitting between them. The germline CDR1 and CDR2 sequences are SGHTA and FQGNSA. The CDR3 loop spans 15 amino acids. The CDR3 loop reads CASSLVFTRQETQYF. CDR3 DNA: TGTGCCAGCAGCTTAGTGTTCACTAGACAAGAGACCCAGTACTTC.

The V gene is TRBV9, the J gene TRBJ2-5; D is undetermined. This CDR3 is built from 14 residues. CDR1 and CDR2 from the germline V gene are SGDLS and YYNGEE. Deletions cut 4 bases from V and 5 bases from J, with 15 bases between. The CDR3 nucleotides read TGTGCCAGCAGCCTCGTCGGCGGTATGGAGACCCAGTACTTC. This sequence encodes CASSLVGGMETQYF.

V and J are TRBV20-1 and TRBJ2-5, with D unclear. Germline V CDR1 and CDR2: DFQATT, SNEGSKA (reference sequence). CDR3 length equals 11 residues. The V and J ends lost 4 bases and 4 bases respectively, with 7 bases between them. CDR3 protein: CSAIVGETQYF. The CDR3, as DNA: TGCAGTGCTATAGTGGGAGAGACCCAGTACTTC.

The CDR3: CASSEHNSGKSSYNEQFF. Here the CDR3 DNA reads TGTGCCAGCAGTGAACACAATAGCGGGAAAAGCTCCTACAATGAGCAGTTCTTC. The rearrangement joins TRBV6-1 to TRBJ2-1, with 8 bases matching TRBD2. V trimming: 2 bases; J trimming: 0 bases; junction bases outside the gene matches: 9. This CDR3 spans 18 amino acids. Germline V gene sequence: CDR1 MNHNS, CDR2 SASEGT.

This clonotype turned up a few times. The V and J genes are TRBV6-1 and TRBJ2-7; D not resolved. Judging by the DNA end, TRBJ2-5 fits better; the J call may be wrong. The length of the CDR3 is 14 residues. CDR1 is MNHNS, CDR2 SASEGT, per germline. CDR3 residues: CASSEGWASGTQYF. The CDR3 DNA sequence: TGTGCCAGCAGTGAAGGATGGGCTTCAGGGACCCAGTACTTC.

This sequence joins TRBV5-1 and TRBJ1-2; unclear D gene. Germline lookup yields CDR1 SGHRS and CDR2 YFSETQ. This CDR3 has 16 amino acids. V was shortened by 1 base and J by 0 bases, with 13 bases between the two germline ends. CDR3 loop: CASSLSGDSANYGYTF. CDR3 nucleotide sequence: TGCGCCAGCAGCTTGAGCGGGGATTCAGCTAACTATGGCTACACCTTC.

This clonotype was seen more than once but under ten times. Compared with germline, one end of the junction differs, possibly owing to a read error. This chain links TRBV6-6 with TRBJ2-3; maybe TRBD1 (6 bases). The germline V gene has CDR1 MNHNY and CDR2 SVGAGI (reference sequence). There are 16 residues in the CDR3. This CDR3 reads CASRYPATGGTDTQYF. The DNA of the CDR3 is TGTGCCAGCCGTTACCCTGCGACAGGTGGCACAGATACGCAGTATTTT.

This chain links TRBV20-1 with TRBJ2-5, with TRBD1 as a possible D gene (6 bases). The germline V and J ends were trimmed by 3 bases and 11 bases, with 10 bases remaining between them. The CDR3 is 10 amino acids. Per the germline V gene, CDR1 is DFQATT and CDR2 is SNEGSKA (reference sequence). CDR3 in amino acids: CSASSQGQYF. In DNA, the CDR3 is TGCAGTGCTAGTTCCCAGGGGCAGTACTTC.

The J gene is TRBJ2-7, the V gene TRBV5-1; D call uncertain. The CDR3 contains 15 residues. Germline V gives CDR1 SGHRS, CDR2 YFSETQ. Trimming shortened V by 0 bases and J by 2 bases, and 12 bases separated the two germline ends. CDR3 DNA: TGCGCCAGCAGCTTGGGGTCACCACCTACCTACGAGCAGTACTTC. Its protein product is CASSLGSPPTYEQYF.

V and J are TRBV5-5 and TRBJ2-3, with TRBD2 matching 9 bases. This CDR3 has 19 amino acids. CDR1 and CDR2 from the germline V gene are SGHKS and YYEKEE (reference sequence). Unmatched junction bases numbered 13, after V lost 0 bases and J lost 2 bases. The CDR3 DNA follows: TGTGCCAGCAGCTTGGCCGGGGGACTAGCCTTCTCATTCACAGATACGCAGTATTTT. Translated, it gives CASSLAGGLAFSFTDTQYF.

This sequence joins TRBV7-9 and TRBJ2-7; D call uncertain. There are 11 residues in the CDR3. The V gene's germline CDR1 is SEHNR and CDR2 FQNEAQ (reference sequence). The V gene lost 6 bases and the J gene lost 6 bases, with 9 bases spanning the gap. CDR3 DNA sequence: TGTGCCAGCAGAATTGAAGGCGAGCAGTACTTC. It specifies CASRIEGEQYF.

The J gene is TRBJ2-3, the V gene TRBV6-1; a possible D gene is TRBD2 (6 bases). V lost 1 base and J 1 base, leaving 9 bases between the germline ends. Germline V gene lookup returns CDR1 MNHNS and CDR2 SASEGT. The CDR3 loop spans 15 amino acids. The CDR3, as DNA: TGTGCCAGCAGTGAAGTAGGGGAGGGCACAGATACGCAGTATTTT. This sequence encodes CASSEVGEGTDTQYF.

The chain carries TRBV20-1 and TRBJ2-1; the match to TRBD2 covers 8 bases. The germline CDR1 and CDR2 sequences are DFQATT and SNEGSKA (reference sequence). The J segment lost 4 bases and the V segment lost 2 bases, leaving 10 bases of the junction unmatched. The CDR3 length is 16 residues. The CDR3 DNA follows: TGCAGTGCTAGACCCTTAGCGGGACCCCCTTACAATGAGCAGTTCTTC. It is translated as CSARPLAGPPYNEQFF.

This clonotype was picked up many times. The J gene is TRBJ2-1, the V gene TRBV4-1; the D gene could be TRBD1 or TRBD2 (5 bases each). Germline V gives CDR1 MGHRA, CDR2 YSYEKL. The V end was cut by 0 bases, the J end by 1 base, with 13 bases between. There are 17 residues in the CDR3. The CDR3 nucleotides read TGCGCCAGCAGCCAAGAAGGTCCGGGACGTTCCTACAATGAGCAGTTCTTC. Translating it yields CASSQEGPGRSYNEQFF.

This chain connects TRBV4-3 to TRBJ2-5; unclear D gene. Trimming removed 1 base at V and 1 base at J, with 10 bases between. CDR1 is LGHNA, CDR2 YSLEER, per germline. This CDR3 spans 15 amino acids. In nucleotides, the CDR3 is TGCGCCAGCAGCCAAGCCCAGGAACTCCAAGAGACCCAGTACTTC. Translation: CASSQAQELQETQYF.